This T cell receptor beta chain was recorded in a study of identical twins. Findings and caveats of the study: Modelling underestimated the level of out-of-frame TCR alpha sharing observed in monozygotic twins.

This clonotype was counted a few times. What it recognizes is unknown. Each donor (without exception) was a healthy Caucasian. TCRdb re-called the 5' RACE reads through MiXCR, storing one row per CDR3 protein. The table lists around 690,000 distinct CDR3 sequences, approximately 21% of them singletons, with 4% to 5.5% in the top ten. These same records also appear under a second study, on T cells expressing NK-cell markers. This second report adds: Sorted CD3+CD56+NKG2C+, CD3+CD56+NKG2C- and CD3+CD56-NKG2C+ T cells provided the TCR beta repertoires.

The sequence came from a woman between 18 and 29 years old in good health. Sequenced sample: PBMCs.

The CDR3 nucleotides read TGTGCCAGCAGTTTAGCGCAGCGGGAGACCCAGTACTTC. This codes for CASSLAQRETQYF. This sequence joins TRBV12-3 or TRBV12-4 and TRBJ2-5; maybe TRBD2 (5 bases). V was shortened by 0 bases and J by 5 bases, with 7 bases between the two germline ends. This CDR3 contains 13 residues.